This TCR beta chain was captured by sequencing in a study of shared clonotypes between healthy human individuals. Study outcomes and limitations: Across subsets, estimated richness was generally greater for naive than for memory populations. Clonotype sharing across donors was expected to vary with sequencing depth.

Naive CD8 cells were CD45RO-negative, positively selected for CCR7, excluding terminally differentiated effector memory CD45RA+ cells. Trimming removed 5 bases at V and 3 bases at J, with 10 bases between. The V gene's germline CDR1 is SEHNR and CDR2 FQNEAQ (reference sequence). CDR3 length equals 13 residues. Some clones are missing from TCRdb's copy, which holds only in-frame ones; the method was immunoSEQ multiplex PCR. The sample holds about 2.1 million clones, about 94% seen once. This clone was observed a few times. The target antigen is unknown. V is TRBV7-9 and J is TRBJ1-1; no clear D. The clonotype comes from a man aged 18 to 35 in good health. Some clones in this sample may be carry-over from other donors' samples. The sample comprised naive CD8+ T cells from PBMCs. In DNA, the CDR3 is TGTGCCAGCAGCCTCAAAAGGGACACTGAAGCTTTCTTT. It is translated as CASSLKRDTEAFF.